This T cell receptor (beta chain) was sequenced for a study of T-cell memory formation after mild COVID-19. For the study at large: In these data, TCR clusters were largely donor specific.

This clonotype was seen ten or more times. Each CDR3 protein gets one entry after TCRdb re-called the 5' RACE reads with MiXCR. The profile shows roughly 380,000 distinct CDR3 sequences, around 27% of them singletons. Germline V CDR1 and CDR2: LGHDT, YNNKEL (reference sequence). V lost 0 bases, J lost 4 bases, and 5 bases lay in between. The CDR3 is 13 amino acids. This receptor was obtained from an adult woman who had mild COVID-19 (a few samples of this study predate the infection). Cell type and time point are not known. Material for sequencing was PBMCs or a T cell subset sorted from them (not recorded which). This chain connects TRBV3-1 to TRBJ2-3; D unclear. CDR3 amino acids: CASSQDWSDTQYF. Here the CDR3 DNA reads TGTGCCAGCAGCCAAGATTGGTCAGATACGCAGTATTTT.